These 8 T cell receptor beta chains originate from one sample sequenced in a study of CXCR3-negative and CXCR3-positive naive CD8 T cells. Antigens for these TCRs are unknown. Findings and caveats of the study: Naive cells that were CXCR3-positive had more hydrophobic TRB CDR3s (compared with CXCR3-negative naive cells).

The libraries of TRB cDNA were prepared using 5' RACE with UMI labels. Following a re-call of the 5' RACE reads, TCRdb has one entry per CDR3 protein and lacks DNA. This table lists roughly 60,000 distinct CDR3 sequences. Sequenced: naive CXCR3+ CD8+ T cells from blood. This sample's subset: CD45RO-CCR7+CD27+CD95- naive CD8+ T cells expressing CXCR3 (TNR3+). The receptors stem from a human donor in good health. Some clones in this sample may be carry-over from other donors' samples.

V gene TRBV5-1 combines with J gene TRBJ2-7; TCRdb selects TRBD2, and the lack of DNA leaves this call unchecked. Germline V gene sequence: CDR1 SGHRS, CDR2 YFSETQ. The length of the CDR3 is 13 residues. The CDR3 here is CASSLSAGWEQYF.

The rearrangement joins TRBV4-1 to TRBJ2-2. The CDR3 has 16 amino acids. The germline gives CDR1 MGHRA, CDR2 YSYEKL. The CDR3 protein is CASSQAFLGKGGELFF.

This chain uses TRBV24-1 with TRBJ2-1; TCRdb lists TRBD1, though no DNA is available to test this call. This CDR3 has 16 amino acids. Germline V CDR1 and CDR2: KGHDR, SFDVKD. The CDR3 loop is CATSERDRGLLDEQFF.

This rearrangement joins TRBV27 to TRBJ2-7. This CDR3 is built from 13 residues. Germline V gene lookup returns CDR1 MNHEY and CDR2 SMNVEV (reference sequence). CDR3 in amino acids: CASSLSATYEQYF.

J is TRBJ2-7 and V is TRBV20-1. The germline gives CDR1 DFQATT, CDR2 SNEGSKA (reference sequence). This CDR3 is 14 amino acids long. The CDR3 loop reads CSARDQGSAYEQYF.

The V gene is TRBV12-3 or TRBV12-4, the J gene TRBJ2-3; there is no DNA to check the TCRdb D call of TRBD1. The CDR3 is 14 residues long. The CDR3 protein is CATRQVVDTDTQYF.

This chain links TRBV7-9 with TRBJ1-1; TCRdb designates TRBD1, a call that cannot be tested without DNA. This CDR3 has 14 residues. Germline CDR1 and CDR2: SEHNR and FQNEAQ (reference sequence). CDR3 sequence: CASSFAGRKNEAFF.

The J gene is TRBJ1-2, the V gene TRBV29-1; TCRdb names TRBD1, which stays unverified in the absence of DNA. The CDR3 consists of 14 residues. The germline V gene has CDR1 SQVTM and CDR2 ANQGSEA. This CDR3 is CSVESGGLGYGYTF.